Reported below is one T cell receptor beta chain. Its matching antigen is unknown. The data stem from a study of siplizumab effects on memory and regulatory T cells. Study-wide points: Relative to controls at about 28%, mappable alloreactive CD4+ clones exhibited a mean Treg-derived proportion of around 65% with siplizumab. Proliferating Tregs' suppressive function in siplizumab cultures went unconfirmed.

Per individual sample, about 97,000 TCR templates were assayed. The method was immunoSEQ multiplex PCR; TCRdb's version includes in-frame clones alone and lacks a portion of them. The table includes about 100,000 clones, around 92% detected once. Germline assignment: CDR1 SGHDT and CDR2 YYEEEE. V was pared by 1 base and J by 6 bases, with 14 bases between. There are 14 residues in the CDR3. This TCR derives from a human donor in good health. The rearrangement links TRBV5-6 to TRBJ2-7; possibly TRBD1 for D (7 bases). What was sequenced was Tregs sorted from blood. The CDR3 DNA reads TGTGCCAGCAGCTTGTGGGGCAGGGGGGCCGAGCAGTACTTC. Its protein product is CASSLWGRGAEQYF.